There are many counts of the clone carrying this TCR beta chain. This may be a read error, as it is one base from a much larger clone. TCRdb redid the calling of the 5' RACE reads with MiXCR, one entry per CDR3 protein. The profile shows over 45,000 distinct CDR3 sequences, approximately 7.7% of them singletons. The data are from a study of T cells after yellow fever vaccination. The CDR3 consists of 14 residues. From germline, CDR1 is SGHKS and CDR2 YYEKEE (reference sequence). Trimming removed 4 bases from V and 3 bases from J; junction bases left unmatched: 7. V is TRBV5-5 and J is TRBJ2-7, with 7 nucleotides matching TRBD1. This TCR came from a man between 18 and 29 years old who received the YFV17D yellow fever vaccine. The starting material was CD8+ T cells sorted from PBMCs, obtained on the day of the first yellow fever vaccination. The CDR3 protein is CASSPRDSIYEQYF. The CDR3 bases are TGTGCCAGCAGCCCCCGGGACAGTATCTACGAGCAGTACTTC.